A selection of T cell receptor beta chains follows, all from one sample in a study of identical twins. A single record per CDR3 protein comes from TCRdb applying MiXCR to the 5' RACE reads. The table includes more than 200,000 distinct CDR3 sequences, around an eighth detected once. Material: memory (CD45RO+) T cells sorted from blood. The receptors originated from a woman between 18 and 29 years old in good health. CDR3s include the opening cysteine and the closing phenylalanine or tryptophan. The D gene is left open where the match is weak. Only some rows state a clone size, as once, few, many or a class for expanded clones.

j_call,v_call,clone_size,d_call,cdr3_nt,cdr3_aa
TRBJ2-1,TRBV5-1,-,-,TGCGCCAGCAGCTCCCCTAATAGCGTTTCGGGCAATGAGCAGTTCTTC,CASSSPNSVSGNEQFF
TRBJ2-3,TRBV20-1,few,TRBD2,TGCAGTGCTAAACCGGGACTAGTACTAGATACGCAGTATTTT,CSAKPGLVLDTQYF
TRBJ2-2,TRBV4-1,-,-,TGCGCCAGCAGCCAAGGGGGGGTCCACACCGGGGAGCTGTTTTTT,CASSQGGVHTGELFF
TRBJ2-7,TRBV12-3/TRBV12-4,many,-,TGTGCCAGCAGTTTCAATGGCAACGGAGACTACGAGCAGTACTTC,CASSFNGNGDYEQYF
TRBJ1-3,TRBV20-1,many,-,TGCAGTGTAGCGGGGGATACCTCTGGAAACACCATATATTTT,CSVAGDTSGNTIYF
TRBJ2-1,TRBV6-2/TRBV6-3,few,TRBD2,TGTGCCAGCAGTGGCGGGAGGTCGATCGACAATGAGCAGTTCTTC,CASSGGRSIDNEQFF
TRBJ2-2,TRBV5-1,many,-,TGCGCCAGCAGCCTGGTCGGTGCCGGGGAGCTGTTTTTT,CASSLVGAGELFF
TRBJ2-3,TRBV5-6,-,-,TGTGCCAGCAGCGCTGGGGGGGCTATGAATACGCAGTATTTT,CASSAGGAMNTQYF
TRBJ2-3,TRBV20-1,many,-,TGCAGTGCTAGCCAGACTCTAGATACGCAGTATTTT,CSASQTLDTQYF
TRBJ1-5,TRBV20-1,many,-,TGCAGTGCTAGAGATCGGAGGGATCAGCCCCAGCATTTT,CSARDRRDQPQHF
TRBJ1-2,TRBV5-1,few,-,TGCGCCAGCAGCTTGGGAGACAGACCGTATGGCTACACCTTC,CASSLGDRPYGYTF
TRBJ2-7,TRBV20-1,-,TRBD2,TGCAGTGCTTGGACTAGCAGAGTCTACGAGCAGTACTTC,CSAWTSRVYEQYF
TRBJ2-1,TRBV10-1,few,TRBD2,TGCGCCAGCAGTGAGGGGGCTAGCGGTGGAACCTACAATGAGCAGTTCTTC,CASSEGASGGTYNEQFF
TRBJ2-7,TRBV20-1,-,-,TGCAGTGCTAGAAAGAGTCCCTCCTACGAGCAGTACTTC,CSARKSPSYEQYF
TRBJ1-2,TRBV7-2,-,-,TGTGCCAGCAGCTTAAAGGGCCAGGCTTATGGCTACACCTTC,CASSLKGQAYGYTF
TRBJ2-7,TRBV4-3,-,-,TGCGCCAGCAGCCAAGAATGGCAGGGAGTGCGGTCCTACGAGCAGTACTTC,CASSQEWQGVRSYEQYF
TRBJ2-1,TRBV5-1,few,-,TGCGCCAGCAGCTCCCCACGGGGACGCGGTGGGAATGAGCAGTTCTTC,CASSSPRGRGGNEQFF
TRBJ2-6,TRBV30,few,-,TGTGCCTGGGAGATCCGTGGGGCCAACGTCCTGACTTTC,CAWEIRGANVLTF
TRBJ2-5,TRBV5-6,-,-,TGTGCCAGCAGCCCCAGGGTAGGTCGGCAAGAGACCCAGTACTTC,CASSPRVGRQETQYF
TRBJ2-1,TRBV5-1,many,-,TGCGCCAGCAGCTTGGAGTATGAGCAGTTCTTC,CASSLEYEQFF
TRBJ2-6,TRBV11-2,few,TRBD2,TGTGCCAGCAGCTTACTAGCGGGGGCCTACTCTGGGGCCAACGTCCTGACTTTC,CASSLLAGAYSGANVLTF
TRBJ2-1,TRBV6-5,-,-,TGTGCCAGCAGTTACTCTGAGGGAGTAGCAAATGAGCAGTTCTTC,CASSYSEGVANEQFF
TRBJ2-7,TRBV15,many,-,TGTGCCACCAGCAGGGGTACCTACGAGCAGTACTTC,CATSRGTYEQYF
TRBJ1-1,TRBV7-8,few,-,TGTGCCAGCTCCGGGGGAGGGGTAACTGAAGCTTTCTTT,CASSGGGVTEAFF
TRBJ1-2,TRBV18,-,-,TGTACCAGCTCACCAGACATTTATGGCTACACCTTC,CTSSPDIYGYTF
TRBJ2-1,TRBV12-3/TRBV12-4,few,-,TGTGCCAGCAGTTTAGCTAGACAGTTGGTGGTCAATGAGCAGTTCTTC,CASSLARQLVVNEQFF
TRBJ1-1,TRBV20-1,few,-,TGCAGCCAGCGTTCGAACACTGAAGCTTTCTTT,CSQRSNTEAFF
TRBJ2-3,TRBV20-1,few,-,TGCAGTGCTAAACAGGGTTCCCGAACAGATACGCAGTATTTT,CSAKQGSRTDTQYF
TRBJ2-5,TRBV7-2,-,-,TGTGCCAGCAGCTTAGTATCTCAGCAACAAGAGACCCAGTACTTC,CASSLVSQQQETQYF
TRBJ1-1,TRBV6-1,-,TRBD1,TGTGCCAGCAGCCGACAGGGGTTCGGAGCTGAAGCTTTCTTT,CASSRQGFGAEAFF
TRBJ2-6,TRBV5-1,few,TRBD1,TGCGCCAGCAGCTTTCTCCCGGGACAGGGGGCAGGTGGGGCCAACGTCCTGACTTTC,CASSFLPGQGAGGANVLTF
TRBJ2-5,TRBV7-8,once,-,TGTGCCAGCAGCCCACAGGGCTGGGAGACCCAGTACTTC,CASSPQGWETQYF
TRBJ2-6,TRBV27,once,-,TGTGCCAGCAGTTTCTTGGGGGGCGGGTCTGGGGCCAACGTCCTGACTTTC,CASSFLGGGSGANVLTF
TRBJ2-5,TRBV20-1,few,-,TGCAGTGCTGAGACTAGATCCAGGGGGGAGACCCAGTACTTC,CSAETRSRGETQYF
TRBJ1-5,TRBV20-1,few,-,TGCAGTGCTACGAAGCCAAATCAGCCCCAGCATTTT,CSATKPNQPQHF
TRBJ2-5,TRBV5-1,many,-,TGCGCCAGCAGCTTGGCAGCGCCGCAAGAGACCCAGTACTTC,CASSLAAPQETQYF
TRBJ1-1,TRBV2,few,TRBD1,TGTGCCAGCAGTTTCGACAGGGGAAACACTGAAGCTTTCTTT,CASSFDRGNTEAFF
TRBJ1-6,TRBV6-5,-,-,TGTGCCAGCAGTTACTCCGGCAGTCTTAGTCCTTCACCCCTCCACTTT,CASSYSGSLSPSPLHF
TRBJ1-2,TRBV29-1,many,-,TGCAGCGTTGTAGGCCAGACCAACTATGGCTACACCTTC,CSVVGQTNYGYTF
TRBJ2-4,TRBV6-5,few,-,TGTGCCAGCAGTATACAAGAGTGGAACATTCAGTACTTC,CASSIQEWNIQYF
TRBJ1-1,TRBV7-9,-,-,TGTGCCAGCAGATTCCTAAGGAACACTGAAGCTTTCTTT,CASRFLRNTEAFF
TRBJ2-5,TRBV7-6,few,TRBD2,TGTGCCAGCAACCAACCTGCGGGGGAAGAGACCCAGTACTTC,CASNQPAGEETQYF
TRBJ1-5,TRBV20-1,-,-,TGCAGTGCTAGCCCCTCGACAGATAGCAATCAGCCCCAGCATTTT,CSASPSTDSNQPQHF
TRBJ2-7,TRBV6-5,-,-,TGTGCCAGCAGTTACCGACAAAGCCTACGGGGGCAGTACTTC,CASSYRQSLRGQYF
TRBJ2-7,TRBV7-2,-,TRBD1,TGTGCCAGCAGCTCCTCCGGGACCTCAGGGGGCTACGAGCAGTACTTC,CASSSSGTSGGYEQYF
TRBJ2-7,TRBV7-9,-,-,TGTGCCAGCAGCGTCTGGGGGTTAGGGACCTACGAGCAGTACTTC,CASSVWGLGTYEQYF
TRBJ1-2,TRBV28,few,-,TGTGCCAGCGGCGGGCGGGGTTATGGCTACACCTTC,CASGGRGYGYTF
TRBJ2-5,TRBV5-5,-,-,TGTGCCAGCAGCCCGGGACTCCACACGACCCAGTACTTC,CASSPGLHTTQYF
TRBJ2-5,TRBV18,-,TRBD2,TGTGCCAGCTCTCATCAGCGGGGGGGCCAAGAGACCCAGTACTTC,CASSHQRGGQETQYF
TRBJ2-5,TRBV4-1,few,TRBD1,TGCGCCAGCAGCCAAGTCCTACAGGGGTTCCAAGAGACCCAGTACTTC,CASSQVLQGFQETQYF
TRBJ2-7,TRBV5-5,many,TRBD1,TGTGCCAGCAGCCTAACAGGGGGCAGGACCTACGAGCAGTACTTC,CASSLTGGRTYEQYF
TRBJ2-3,TRBV7-9,few,-,TGTGCCAGCAGCTTTTCCCAGGGACTGAGCACAGATACGCAGTATTTT,CASSFSQGLSTDTQYF
TRBJ1-1,TRBV5-5,-,-,TGTGCCAGCAGCACTTACTCAGGGGATGCTGAAGCTTTCTTT,CASSTYSGDAEAFF
TRBJ2-5,TRBV20-1,-,-,TGCAGTGCTGCTCGGGCTGAGGTGAAGGAGACCCAGTACTTC,CSAARAEVKETQYF
TRBJ2-1,TRBV10-1,few,-,TGCGCCAGCAGCCCCGCAAGTGGCCGTAAAATCAATGAGCAGTTCTTC,CASSPASGRKINEQFF
TRBJ2-7,TRBV20-1,-,-,TGCAGTGCTGGATCGCGACAGGAAAGATACGAGCAGTACTTC,CSAGSRQERYEQYF
TRBJ2-5,TRBV20-1,once,-,TGCAGTGCTAGAGTGGGGCCGGAGACCCAGTACTTC,CSARVGPETQYF
TRBJ2-7,TRBV14,few,TRBD2,TGTGCCAGCAGCCAGCTACTAGCGGGAGGGGCCTCCTACGAGCAGTACTTC,CASSQLLAGGASYEQYF
TRBJ2-2,TRBV7-9,few,-,TGTGCCAGCAGCTCTCTGGGGGGCACCGGGGAGCTGTTTTTT,CASSSLGGTGELFF